Listed below are T cell receptor beta chains from one sample, sequenced in a study of response to subunit inactivated influenza vaccine. TCRdb processed the RT-PCR reads anew with MiXCR; each CDR3 protein has one entry. The sample includes about 700,000 distinct CDR3 sequences, approximately 14% seen only once; the top ten take less than 9%. Specimen: PBMCs from blood, collected approximately 15 days before vaccination. These receptors were collected from a man aged 50-59 years who received an inactivated influenza vaccine. Both conserved end residues are part of each CDR3. A D gene is named only where the DNA matches it firmly. Clone size appears in some rows only: once, few, many, or a class for an expanded clone.

V gene: TRBV4-3
clone size: -
J gene: TRBJ2-1
D gene: -
CDR3 DNA: TGCGCCAGCAGCCAAGATGGCGGCGTGACTGTCTACAATGAGCAGTTCTTC
CDR3 protein: CASSQDGGVTVYNEQFF

V gene: TRBV6-1
clone size: -
J gene: TRBJ1-1
D gene: -
CDR3 DNA: TGTGCCAGCAGGCCAAGGGGGTTGAACACTGAAGCTTTCTTT
CDR3 protein: CASRPRGLNTEAFF

V gene: TRBV5-5
clone size: -
J gene: TRBJ1-2
D gene: -
CDR3 DNA: TGTGCCAGCAGCTTGGACAGCGCTTCATTCTATGGCTACACCTTC
CDR3 protein: CASSLDSASFYGYTF

V gene: TRBV2
clone size: -
J gene: TRBJ2-7
D gene: TRBD2
CDR3 DNA: TGTGCCAGCAGTGAATTGGTTGGGACTAACTCCTACGAGCAGTACTTC
CDR3 protein: CASSELVGTNSYEQYF

V gene: TRBV7-2
clone size: -
J gene: TRBJ2-5
D gene: TRBD2
CDR3 DNA: TGTGCCAGCAGCCCCCGTCTAGCGGGGGGAGGGACCCAGTACTTC
CDR3 protein: CASSPRLAGGGTQYF

V gene: TRBV7-2
clone size: -
J gene: TRBJ2-5
D gene: TRBD2
CDR3 DNA: TGTGCCAGCAGCTTAGCGCTAGCGGGGGTACCTCGAGAGACCCAGTACTTC
CDR3 protein: CASSLALAGVPRETQYF

V gene: TRBV29-1
clone size: few
J gene: TRBJ1-5
D gene: -
CDR3 DNA: TGCAGCGTAGCATTCTCCGAATACGGCAATCAGCCCCAGCATTTT
CDR3 protein: CSVAFSEYGNQPQHF

V gene: TRBV20-1
clone size: -
J gene: TRBJ2-1
D gene: -
CDR3 DNA: TGCAGTGCTAGAGGGTTCGACCCCTACAATGAGCAGTTCTTC
CDR3 protein: CSARGFDPYNEQFF

V gene: TRBV2
clone size: few
J gene: TRBJ2-5
D gene: TRBD1
CDR3 DNA: TGTGCCAGCAGTGAGGACAGGGCATACGAGACCCAGTACTTC
CDR3 protein: CASSEDRAYETQYF

V gene: TRBV12-3/TRBV12-4
clone size: few
J gene: TRBJ2-6
D gene: -
CDR3 DNA: TGTGCCAGCAGCCGGGGGGCCAACGTCCTGACTTTC
CDR3 protein: CASSRGANVLTF

V gene: TRBV7-8
clone size: -
J gene: TRBJ2-1
D gene: -
CDR3 DNA: TGTGCCAGCAGCTCCACCAGGAGGGGATGGCGGGCCTCCTACAATGAGCAGTTCTTC
CDR3 protein: CASSSTRRGWRASYNEQFF

V gene: TRBV3-1
clone size: few
J gene: TRBJ2-1
D gene: -
CDR3 DNA: TGTGCCAGCAGCCAACCGACCGTCTCTCTGTTCTTC
CDR3 protein: CASSQPTVSLFF

V gene: TRBV9
clone size: few
J gene: TRBJ1-1
D gene: -
CDR3 DNA: TGTGCCAGCAGCGTAGAACCGAACACTGAAGCTTTCTTT
CDR3 protein: CASSVEPNTEAFF

V gene: TRBV12-3/TRBV12-4
clone size: many
J gene: TRBJ2-5
D gene: -
CDR3 DNA: TGTGCCAGCAGTATCACATGGGCTGGGGAGACCCAGTACTTC
CDR3 protein: CASSITWAGETQYF

V gene: TRBV4-3
clone size: few
J gene: TRBJ2-1
D gene: TRBD1
CDR3 DNA: TGCGCCAGCAGCCAAGTTGGGGGGACAGGGCGGTCTGAGCAGTTCTTC
CDR3 protein: CASSQVGGTGRSEQFF

V gene: TRBV9
clone size: few
J gene: TRBJ2-1
D gene: TRBD2
CDR3 DNA: TGTGCCAGCAGCGTGGGACTAGCGGGAGTGCTCAATGAGCAGTTCTTC
CDR3 protein: CASSVGLAGVLNEQFF

V gene: TRBV28
clone size: -
J gene: TRBJ2-3
D gene: -
CDR3 DNA: TGTGCCAGCAGTTTACCAAGGCGTACGCAGTATTTT
CDR3 protein: CASSLPRRTQYF

V gene: TRBV27
clone size: -
J gene: TRBJ1-6
D gene: -
CDR3 DNA: TGTGCCAGCAGTTCCGTAACGACTGCTCAGCCCCTCCACTTT
CDR3 protein: CASSSVTTAQPLHF

V gene: TRBV11-2
clone size: few
J gene: TRBJ2-1
D gene: -
CDR3 DNA: TGTGCCAGCAGCTTAGATAGGAGGAATGAGCAGTTCTTC
CDR3 protein: CASSLDRRNEQFF

V gene: TRBV30
clone size: few
J gene: TRBJ1-1
D gene: -
CDR3 DNA: TGTGCCTGGAGTGTACGGGGTATGAACACTGAAGCTTTCTTT
CDR3 protein: CAWSVRGMNTEAFF

V gene: TRBV7-9
clone size: few
J gene: TRBJ2-3
D gene: TRBD2
CDR3 DNA: TGTGCCAGCAGCCCCGGACTAGCGGGGTATACGCAGTATTTT
CDR3 protein: CASSPGLAGYTQYF

V gene: TRBV7-2
clone size: few
J gene: TRBJ2-1
D gene: -
CDR3 DNA: TGTGCCAGCAGCGGGGTAGGAGTGGGAGTAATGTTCTTC
CDR3 protein: CASSGVGVGVMFF

V gene: TRBV11-2
clone size: -
J gene: TRBJ2-7
D gene: -
CDR3 DNA: TGTGCCAGCAGCTTAGGGGGGCAACCCTACGAGCAGTACTTC
CDR3 protein: CASSLGGQPYEQYF

V gene: TRBV20-1
clone size: few
J gene: TRBJ2-5
D gene: TRBD1
CDR3 DNA: TGCAGTGCTCTCGGACAGGGTGGGGAGACCCAGTACTTC
CDR3 protein: CSALGQGGETQYF

V gene: TRBV21-1
clone size: -
J gene: TRBJ2-5
D gene: -
CDR3 DNA: TGTGCCAGCAGCAAAGGGAAGGACGCTGACGGCGAGACCCAGTACTTC
CDR3 protein: CASSKGKDADGETQYF

V gene: TRBV27
clone size: many
J gene: TRBJ2-1
D gene: -
CDR3 DNA: TGTGCCAGCAGTTTTGTTAGAGGCAATGAGCAGTTCTTC
CDR3 protein: CASSFVRGNEQFF

V gene: TRBV12-3/TRBV12-4
clone size: few
J gene: TRBJ1-3
D gene: -
CDR3 DNA: TGTGCCAGCAGTACACAGGCGGTCCCTGGAAACACCATATATTTT
CDR3 protein: CASSTQAVPGNTIYF

V gene: TRBV7-6
clone size: many
J gene: TRBJ2-7
D gene: TRBD2
CDR3 DNA: TGTGCCAGCAGCTTAGGGGGGGGGGAGTACGAGCAGTACTTC
CDR3 protein: CASSLGGGEYEQYF

V gene: TRBV20-1
clone size: -
J gene: TRBJ2-5
D gene: -
CDR3 DNA: TGCAGTGCTCCCCCGGGGCCGGGGGAGACCCAGTACTTC
CDR3 protein: CSAPPGPGETQYF

V gene: TRBV18
clone size: few
J gene: TRBJ2-1
D gene: -
CDR3 DNA: TGTGCCAGCTCACCCCTGGCAGAGCCTTACAATGAGCAGTTCTTC
CDR3 protein: CASSPLAEPYNEQFF

V gene: TRBV7-2
clone size: -
J gene: TRBJ2-3
D gene: TRBD1
CDR3 DNA: TGTGCCAGCAGCCGGACAGGGTCCTTTAGCACAGATACGCAGTATTTT
CDR3 protein: CASSRTGSFSTDTQYF

V gene: TRBV7-8
clone size: -
J gene: TRBJ2-7
D gene: TRBD2
CDR3 DNA: TGTGCCAGCAGCTTGGGCGGGAGGGCTGCCGACGAGCAGTACTTC
CDR3 protein: CASSLGGRAADEQYF

V gene: TRBV19
clone size: few
J gene: TRBJ2-7
D gene: -
CDR3 DNA: TGTGCCAGTAGTCTCCGGGGGAAAGGTTACGAGCAGTACTTC
CDR3 protein: CASSLRGKGYEQYF

V gene: TRBV18
clone size: few
J gene: TRBJ2-7
D gene: -
CDR3 DNA: TGTGCCAGCTCACCACCGGTCGGAAACGAGCAGTACTTC
CDR3 protein: CASSPPVGNEQYF

V gene: TRBV4-2
clone size: many
J gene: TRBJ2-1
D gene: TRBD2
CDR3 DNA: TGTGCCAGCAGCCGTCGACTAGCAGACTACAATGAGCAGTTCTTC
CDR3 protein: CASSRRLADYNEQFF